The TCR beta chain described here comes from a study of T-cell reconstitution after alpha-beta-depleted transplantation in children. This clonotype has a count of ten or more. What it binds is not known. A TCRbeta library incorporating unique molecular identifiers was prepared. From the PCR reads, TCRdb called clonotypes with MiXCR, one entry per CDR3 protein. This sample has 65,000 to 85,000 distinct CDR3 sequences, with roughly a tenth found just once. Trimming pared 1 base from V and 4 bases from J, leaving 9 bases between. The CDR3 totals 15 residues. Germline V CDR1 and CDR2: SGHRS, YFSETQ. Study findings and constraints: Newly generated T cells supplied most T-cell counts and diversity one year post-transplant. Expanded clones from the graft, numbering several hundred, reportedly supplied alpha-beta T cells about two months after transplant.

Here the sequenced sample was PBMCs, taken before TCRalphabeta/CD19-depleted stem cell transplant. The gene calls are TRBV5-1 and TRBJ2-6; tentatively, D is TRBD1 (6 bases). This sequence was found in a boy aged 10-17 years with acute myeloid leukemia, due to receive a stem cell transplant. In nucleotides, the CDR3 is TGCGCCAGCAGCTTGCTGGGGGCCGGGGCCAACGTCCTGACTTTC. Translating gives CASSLLGAGANVLTF.